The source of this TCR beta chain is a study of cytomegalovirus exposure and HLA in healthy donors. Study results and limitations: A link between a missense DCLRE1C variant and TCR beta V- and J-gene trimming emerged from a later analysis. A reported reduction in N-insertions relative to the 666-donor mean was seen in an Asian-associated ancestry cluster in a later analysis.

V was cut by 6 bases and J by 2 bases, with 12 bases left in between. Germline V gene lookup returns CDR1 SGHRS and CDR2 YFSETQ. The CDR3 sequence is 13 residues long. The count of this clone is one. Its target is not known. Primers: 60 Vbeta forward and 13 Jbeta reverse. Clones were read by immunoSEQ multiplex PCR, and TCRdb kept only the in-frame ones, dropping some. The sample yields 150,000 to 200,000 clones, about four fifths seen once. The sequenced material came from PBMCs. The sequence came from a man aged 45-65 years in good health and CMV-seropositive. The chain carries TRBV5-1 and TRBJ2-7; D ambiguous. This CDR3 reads CASTVPKAYEQYF. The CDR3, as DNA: TGCGCCAGCACAGTCCCGAAAGCCTACGAGCAGTACTTC. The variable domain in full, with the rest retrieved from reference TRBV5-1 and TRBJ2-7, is KAGVTQTPRYLIKTRGQQVTLSCSPISGHRSVSWYQQTPGQGLQFLFEYFSETQRNKGNFPGRFSGRQFSNSRSEMNVSTLELGDSALYLCASTVPKAYEQYFGPGTRLTVT.